These T cell receptor beta chains were read from a single sample in a study of early T cells in non-severe SARS-CoV-2 infection. TCRdb reprocessed the 5' RACE reads with MiXCR, giving one entry per CDR3 protein. This table holds some 40,000 distinct CDR3 sequences, 12% found once. The specimen was whole blood. These receptors all stem from an adult who was a healthcare worker with PCR-confirmed SARS-CoV-2 infection or an uninfected control (not recorded which). Both conserved end residues are part of each CDR3. Fields, in order: J gene, D gene, clone size, V gene, CDR3 DNA, CDR3 protein. D genes are given only for firm matches. Not every row has a clone size; where given, it reads once, few, many or a size class.

j_call: TRBJ2-2; d_call: -; clone_size: few; v_call: TRBV7-3; cdr3_nt: TGTGCCAGCAGCTCCGACACCGGGGAGCTGTTTTTT; cdr3_aa: CASSSDTGELFF
j_call: TRBJ1-1; d_call: -; clone_size: many; v_call: TRBV18; cdr3_nt: TGTGCCAGCTCACCAGGGGCCCTGAACACTGAAGCTTTCTTT; cdr3_aa: CASSPGALNTEAFF
j_call: TRBJ1-1; d_call: TRBD1; clone_size: few; v_call: TRBV7-2; cdr3_nt: TGTGCCAGCAGCTACCGAACAGGGGCCTTGATCCCCATGAACACTGAAGCTTTCTTT; cdr3_aa: CASSYRTGALIPMNTEAFF
j_call: TRBJ2-7; d_call: TRBD2; clone_size: -; v_call: TRBV9; cdr3_nt: TGTGCCAGCAGCGTCTCTAGCGGTACTACCTACGAGCAGTACTTC; cdr3_aa: CASSVSSGTTYEQYF
j_call: TRBJ1-2; d_call: -; clone_size: many; v_call: TRBV6-5; cdr3_nt: TGTGCCAGCAGTCCCGGACCTCCTTCATATGGCTACACCTTC; cdr3_aa: CASSPGPPSYGYTF
j_call: TRBJ2-7; d_call: -; clone_size: -; v_call: TRBV6-2/TRBV6-3; cdr3_nt: TGTGCCAGCAACATGCTTCCCGGTGGCTCCTACGAGCAGTACTTC; cdr3_aa: CASNMLPGGSYEQYF
j_call: TRBJ2-1; d_call: TRBD1; clone_size: few; v_call: TRBV20-1; cdr3_nt: TGCAGTGCTAGGTTTTGGGACAGGGCCAATGAGCAGTTCTTC; cdr3_aa: CSARFWDRANEQFF
j_call: TRBJ2-4; d_call: TRBD2; clone_size: few; v_call: TRBV5-1; cdr3_nt: TGCGCCAGCAGCTTGGGACTAGCCGCTAAAAACATTCAGTACTTC; cdr3_aa: CASSLGLAAKNIQYF
j_call: TRBJ2-1; d_call: -; clone_size: few; v_call: TRBV3-1; cdr3_nt: TGTGCCAGCAGCCCGTCAGGGTTGGGTGAGCAGTTCTTC; cdr3_aa: CASSPSGLGEQFF
j_call: TRBJ2-5; d_call: -; clone_size: once; v_call: TRBV2; cdr3_nt: TGTGCCAGCAGTTCTGACAGACAAGAGACCCAGTACTTC; cdr3_aa: CASSSDRQETQYF
j_call: TRBJ2-3; d_call: -; clone_size: many; v_call: TRBV7-3; cdr3_nt: TGTGCCAGCAGCTTAAAGGGGGTCGGCCTGAGCACAGATACGCAGTATTTT; cdr3_aa: CASSLKGVGLSTDTQYF
j_call: TRBJ2-3; d_call: -; clone_size: many; v_call: TRBV7-8; cdr3_nt: TGTGCCAGCAGCTTAAATGAAGATACGCAGTATTTT; cdr3_aa: CASSLNEDTQYF
j_call: TRBJ2-3; d_call: TRBD1; clone_size: -; v_call: TRBV9; cdr3_nt: TGTGCCAGCAGTCTAGGACAGGGGGGGTTCACAGATACGCAGTATTTT; cdr3_aa: CASSLGQGGFTDTQYF
j_call: TRBJ1-1; d_call: -; clone_size: many; v_call: TRBV6-5; cdr3_nt: TGTGCCAGCAGTTACGGGACGGGCACTGAAGCTTTCTTT; cdr3_aa: CASSYGTGTEAFF
j_call: TRBJ2-1; d_call: TRBD2; clone_size: few; v_call: TRBV15; cdr3_nt: TGTGCCACCAGCAGAGCGACTAGCGGGGGGGCCCATGAGCAGTTCTTC; cdr3_aa: CATSRATSGGAHEQFF
j_call: TRBJ2-1; d_call: -; clone_size: many; v_call: TRBV7-3; cdr3_nt: TGTGCCAGCAGCGGGTATACTCATGAGCAGTTCTTC; cdr3_aa: CASSGYTHEQFF
j_call: TRBJ2-3; d_call: TRBD1; clone_size: -; v_call: TRBV7-2; cdr3_nt: TGTGCCAGCAGCTTTGGGACAGGATGGGAGGATACGCAGTATTTT; cdr3_aa: CASSFGTGWEDTQYF
j_call: TRBJ1-2; d_call: TRBD1; clone_size: -; v_call: TRBV3-1; cdr3_nt: TGTGCCAGCAGCCAGGGACAGGGGGAAAGGAGCTACACCTTC; cdr3_aa: CASSQGQGERSYTF
j_call: TRBJ2-3; d_call: -; clone_size: many; v_call: TRBV5-1; cdr3_nt: TGCGCCAGTCAGACCGGGTCCGCAGATACGCAGTATTTT; cdr3_aa: CASQTGSADTQYF
j_call: TRBJ2-7; d_call: -; clone_size: -; v_call: TRBV29-1; cdr3_nt: TGCAGCGTTGAAGACCCCTCGGGTCCGAGAGGCTACGAGCAGTACTTC; cdr3_aa: CSVEDPSGPRGYEQYF
j_call: TRBJ2-7; d_call: -; clone_size: -; v_call: TRBV7-6; cdr3_nt: TGTGCCAGCAGCTTAGAGGCAGGGCCGGGTGAGCAGTACTTC; cdr3_aa: CASSLEAGPGEQYF
j_call: TRBJ2-3; d_call: TRBD2; clone_size: -; v_call: TRBV7-9; cdr3_nt: TGTGCCAGCAGCTTAATGGCGACTAGCGCCCACACAGATACGCAGTATTTT; cdr3_aa: CASSLMATSAHTDTQYF